Presented here are 6 T cell receptor beta chains from one specimen sequenced in a study of shared clonotypes between healthy human individuals. The data were produced by immunoSEQ multiplex PCR, yet TCRdb's version contains in-frame clones alone and is incomplete. In the table there are about 2.3 million clones, around 93% of which are singletons. The sequenced material came from naive CD4+ T cells from PBMCs. Subset given: CD45RA+ positively selected. The source of these receptors is a man aged 18 to 29 in good health. Some clones in this sample may be carry-over from other donors' samples.

The J gene is TRBJ2-7, the V gene TRBV5-1, with D tentatively TRBD1 (5 bases). V lost 2 bases and J 7 bases, leaving 10 bases between the germline ends. Germline values: CDR1 SGHRS, CDR2 YFSETQ. The CDR3 spans 12 residues. The CDR3 DNA is TGCGCCAGCAGCTTTAGCCAGGGAGAGCAGTACTTC. This gives the protein CASSFSQGEQYF.

The rearrangement joins TRBV9 to TRBJ2-2; the D is unclear. There are 15 residues in the CDR3. From germline, CDR1 is SGDLS and CDR2 YYNGEE. The V gene lost 3 bases and the J gene lost 7 bases, with 16 bases spanning the gap. The CDR3 DNA reads as TGTGCCAGCAGCGCCCGTAGTACCCAGTTCGGGGAGCTGTTTTTT. Translating gives CASSARSTQFGELFF.

The genes are TRBV7-9 and TRBJ2-1; 11 nucleotides align to TRBD2. CDR1 is SEHNR and CDR2 is FQNEAQ in the germline V gene (reference sequence). CDR3 length equals 15 residues. Trimming at V came to 5 bases and at J to 6 bases, leaving 6 bases not matched to a gene. The CDR3 region is CASSTGLAEGNEQFF. CDR3 coding DNA: TGTGCCAGCAGCACGGGACTAGCGGAAGGCAATGAGCAGTTCTTC.

V is TRBV7-9 and J is TRBJ1-1; D call uncertain. CDR1 is SEHNR, CDR2 FQNEAQ, per germline (reference sequence). The CDR3 has 14 amino acids. Trimming removed 3 bases from V and 4 bases from J, with 12 bases in between. This CDR3 is CASSFSTPGTEAFF. CDR3 coding DNA: TGTGCCAGCAGCTTCTCTACACCAGGCACTGAAGCTTTCTTT.

V and J are TRBV7-2 and TRBJ1-3; D might be TRBD1 (6 bases). This CDR3 region has 16 residues. The V and J ends lost 3 bases and 0 bases respectively, with 12 bases between them. Germline lookup yields CDR1 SGHTA and CDR2 FQGNSA. CDR3 nucleotides: TGTGCCAGCAGCTTCGACAGGATCAGCTCTGGAAACACCATATATTTT. This sequence encodes CASSFDRISSGNTIYF.

The chain employs TRBV9 and TRBJ1-1; D might be TRBD1 (6 bases). In germline, CDR1 is SGDLS, CDR2 YYNGEE. Trimming took 4 bases from V and 6 from J, leaving 19 bases between them. The CDR3 is 15 residues long. The CDR3 coding sequence is TGTGCCAGCAGCCCCAGGACAGACTTGGGCGCTGAAGCTTTCTTT. The encoded protein is CASSPRTDLGAEAFF.